This entry lists 14 T cell receptor beta chains sequenced from one sample in a study of OX40 agonist ivuxolimab in advanced cancers. Clones were read by immunoSEQ multiplex PCR, and TCRdb kept only the in-frame ones, dropping some. In the table there are 30,000 to 40,000 clones, approximately 80% of which are singletons. The specimen comprised CD4+ or CD8+ T cells sorted from blood, sampled in a trial of the OX40 agonist ivuxolimab. The receptors originated from an adult with an advanced solid tumor such as melanoma, head and neck, liver or kidney cancer.

The chain is built from TRBV11-3 and TRBJ1-6; D might be TRBD1 (5 bases). The CDR3 length is 18 residues. In germline, CDR1 is SGHNT, CDR2 YENEEA. Trimming took 8 bases from V and 0 from J, leaving 20 bases between them. In nucleotides, the CDR3 is TGTGCCAGCGGGCAGGGTAAGAAATGGAGCTCCTATAATTCACCCCTCCACTTT. Amino acids: CASGQGKKWSSYNSPLHF.

The chain uses TRBV5-1 and TRBJ2-1; TRBD2 agrees at 9 bases. Unmatched junction bases numbered 11, after V lost 5 bases and J lost 14 bases. Looked up from germline, CDR1 is SGHRS and CDR2 is YFSETQ. CDR3 size: 13 residues. CDR3 loop: CASSLTGSGGEFF. CDR3 sequence (DNA): TGCGCCAGCAGTTTAACCGGTAGCGGGGGAGAGTTCTTC.

The rearrangement joins TRBV6-5 to TRBJ2-1, with 8 bases matching TRBD1. The trim removed 6 bases at V and 7 bases at J, leaving 8 bases unmatched. CDR3 length: 14 amino acids. Per the germline V gene, CDR1 is MNHEY and CDR2 is SVGAGI. Written as DNA, the CDR3 is TGTGCCAGCAGCCCAGACAGGGGCAGGAATGAGCAGTTCTTC. It translates to CASSPDRGRNEQFF.

The chain uses TRBV28 and TRBJ1-2; the match to TRBD1 covers 7 bases. V shed 6 bases and J 8 bases; nucleotides not matched to a gene: 12. Germline loops: CDR1 MDHEN, CDR2 SYDVKM. This CDR3 contains 14 residues. The chain's CDR3 is CASRTNRGIYGYTF. The CDR3 DNA follows: TGTGCCAGCAGAACAAACAGGGGTATCTACGGCTACACCTTC.

V usage is TRBV5-5 and J usage is TRBJ1-5; 9 bases line up with TRBD1. With 5 bases clipped from V and 6 bases from J, the junction kept 9 bases outside the gene matches. Germline V lookup: CDR1 SGHKS, CDR2 YYEKEE (reference sequence). The CDR3 spans 15 residues. This chain's CDR3 is CASSLTGGAGQPQHF. The DNA for the CDR3 is TGTGCCAGCAGTCTCACAGGGGGCGCAGGTCAGCCCCAGCATTTT.

CDR3: CASTSGGPQETQYF. The CDR3, as DNA: TGTGCCAGCACCAGCGGGGGTCCCCAAGAGACCCAGTACTTC. The chain uses TRBV6-1 and TRBJ2-5; 8 positions agree with TRBD2. The germline gives CDR1 MNHNS, CDR2 SASEGT. With V trimmed by 7 bases and J by 1 base, 5 bases remained unmatched. The CDR3 runs to 14 residues.

V gene TRBV28 combines with J gene TRBJ2-1; 10 bases align to TRBD1. The CDR3 extends over 16 amino acids. Germline V gives CDR1 MDHEN, CDR2 SYDVKM. Trimming at V came to 7 bases and at J to 8 bases, leaving 14 bases not matched to a gene. The CDR3 DNA reads TGTGCCAGCACTCTCCCGGGGACAGGGGTTTTGGATGAGCAGTTCTTC. Translated: CASTLPGTGVLDEQFF.

The chain is built from TRBV5-1 and TRBJ2-1, with D unclear. The CDR3 runs 13 residues. Trimming left V 5 bases short and J 2 bases short, with 8 bases between. Per germline, CDR1 SGHRS and CDR2 YFSETQ. The CDR3 DNA sequence: TGCGCCAGCAGTCGAGGAACCTACAATGAGCAGTTCTTC. Its protein is CASSRGTYNEQFF.

The chain employs TRBV9 and TRBJ1-4, with D hard to call. Trimming cost V 2 bases and J 4 bases, with 12 bases left between them. The CDR3 has 15 amino acids. Germline CDR1 reads SGDLS; CDR2 reads YYNGEE. The CDR3 DNA follows: TGTGCCAGCAGCGTTACCGATCAGCGTAATGAAAAACTGTTTTTT. Its protein product is CASSVTDQRNEKLFF.

The chain employs TRBV29-1 and TRBJ2-5, with TRBD1 matching over 11 bases. TRBJ2-7 matches the DNA end more closely, so the J call is doubtful. Per the germline V gene, CDR1 is SQVTM and CDR2 is ANQGSEA. The CDR3 is 14 residues long. CDR3 amino acids: CSVGSGTGGYEQYF. The CDR3 nucleotides are TGCAGCGTCGGGTCCGGGACAGGGGGCTACGAGCAGTACTTC.

This sequence joins TRBV18 and TRBJ2-3, with D tentatively TRBD1 or TRBD2 (5 bases each). CDR1 is KGHSH and CDR2 is LQKENI in the germline V gene. Trimming stripped 4 bases from V and 9 bases from J, with 23 bases between. This CDR3 has 16 residues. In nucleotides, the CDR3 is TGTGCCAGCTCACACATAGGGACGGGGCCTTGGGAGACGCAGTATTTT. Its protein is CASSHIGTGPWETQYF.

V is TRBV10-3 and J is TRBJ2-2; weak D call: TRBD1 (5 bases). Trimming took 6 bases from V and 6 from J, leaving 11 bases between them. CDR3 length: 13 amino acids. Germline CDR1 and CDR2: ENHRY and SYGVKD. The CDR3 nucleotides read TGTGCCATCAGCCCCCCAGGGCCCGGGGAGCTGTTTTTT. Translation gives CAISPPGPGELFF.

In DNA, the CDR3 is TGTGCCAGCAGCTTAGGGCTCCTAAACACCGGGGAGCTGTTTTTT. Translation: CASSLGLLNTGELFF. The V call is TRBV7-6, the J call TRBJ2-2; D unclear. Germline CDR1 and CDR2: SGHVS and FNYEAQ. Trimming shortened V by 1 base and J by 2 bases, and 8 bases separated the two germline ends. There are 15 residues in the CDR3.

CDR3 sequence: CASRPTRLRTSGKGAYNEQFF. CDR3 bases: TGTGCCAGCAGACCCACGCGCTTGCGGACTAGCGGGAAGGGGGCCTACAATGAGCAGTTCTTC. This chain joins TRBV28 and TRBJ2-1; 12 nucleotides align to TRBD2. With 6 bases clipped from V and 2 bases from J, the junction kept 20 bases outside the gene matches. The CDR3 totals 21 residues. Germline V CDR1 and CDR2: MDHEN, SYDVKM.